This section outlines one T cell receptor (beta chain) sequence together with its context. Its antigen remains unidentified. Authors of the study amplified TCR beta CDR3 regions from RNA transcripts. HTBI primers drove first-round RT-PCR of the TCR CDR3. TCRdb re-called the multiplex PCR reads through MiXCR, storing one row per CDR3 protein. The sample records 500,000 or so distinct CDR3 sequences, 15% to 20% being singletons. The ends lost 0 bases at V and 2 bases at J; junction bases unmatched: 2. The germline CDR1 and CDR2 sequences are MNHEY and SVGEGT. This CDR3 has 16 amino acids. Clinical symptoms, serum thyroxine and TRAb, thyroid ultrasound and orbital computed tomography together formed the diagnostic basis. Fresh peripheral blood, roughly 10 ml, was the source of the PBMCs. The data belong to a study of T cells in Graves' hyperthyroidism and ophthalmopathy. Notes on the study in general: In validation, the model predicted ophthalmopathy. These predictions came a median about 6.2 months before onset. Among thyroid clonotypes expanded above 0.001, most also appeared in blood.

Sequenced input: blood. The sequence was collected from a woman between 18 and 30 years old with Graves' ophthalmopathy. V usage is TRBV6-2 or TRBV6-3 and J usage is TRBJ1-5; the match to TRBD1 covers 9 bases. The CDR3 DNA reads as TGTGCCAGCAGTTACTCGAGGACAGGGGGCAATCAGCCCCAGCATTTT. Its translation: CASSYSRTGGNQPQHF.